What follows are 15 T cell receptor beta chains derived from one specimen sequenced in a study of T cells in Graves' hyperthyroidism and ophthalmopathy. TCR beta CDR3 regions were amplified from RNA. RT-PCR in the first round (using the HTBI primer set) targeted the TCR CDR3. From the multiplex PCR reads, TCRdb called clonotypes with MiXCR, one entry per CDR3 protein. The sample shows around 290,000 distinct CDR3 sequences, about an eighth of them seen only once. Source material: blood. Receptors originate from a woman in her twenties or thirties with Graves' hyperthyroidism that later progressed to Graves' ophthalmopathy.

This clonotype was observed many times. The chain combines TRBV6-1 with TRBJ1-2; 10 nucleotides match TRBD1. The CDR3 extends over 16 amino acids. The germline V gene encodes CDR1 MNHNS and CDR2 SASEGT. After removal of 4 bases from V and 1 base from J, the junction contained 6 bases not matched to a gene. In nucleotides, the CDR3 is TGTGCCAGCAGTGGAACTTGGACAGGGGGTAACTATGGCTACACCTTC. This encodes CASSGTWTGGNYGYTF.

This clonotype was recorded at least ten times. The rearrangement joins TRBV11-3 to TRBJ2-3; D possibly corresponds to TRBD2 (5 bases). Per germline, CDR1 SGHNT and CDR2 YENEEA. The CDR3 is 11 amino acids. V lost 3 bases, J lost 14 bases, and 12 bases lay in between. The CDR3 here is CASSFDYKPYF. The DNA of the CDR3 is TGTGCCAGCAGCTTCGACTACAAACCGTATTTT.

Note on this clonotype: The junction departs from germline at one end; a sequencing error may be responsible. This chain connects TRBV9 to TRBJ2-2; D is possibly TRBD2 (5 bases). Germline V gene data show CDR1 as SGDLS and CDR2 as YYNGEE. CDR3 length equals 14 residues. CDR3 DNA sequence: TGTGCCAGCAGCCCCATCCATCACACCGGGGAGCTGCTTTTT. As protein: CASSPIHHTGELLF.

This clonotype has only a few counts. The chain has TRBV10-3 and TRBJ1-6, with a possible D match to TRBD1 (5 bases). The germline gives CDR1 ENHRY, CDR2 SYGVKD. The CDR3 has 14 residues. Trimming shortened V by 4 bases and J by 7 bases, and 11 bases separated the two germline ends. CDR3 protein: CAISVRDGNSPLHF. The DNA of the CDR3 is TGTGCCATCAGTGTCAGGGACGGAAATTCACCCCTCCACTTT.

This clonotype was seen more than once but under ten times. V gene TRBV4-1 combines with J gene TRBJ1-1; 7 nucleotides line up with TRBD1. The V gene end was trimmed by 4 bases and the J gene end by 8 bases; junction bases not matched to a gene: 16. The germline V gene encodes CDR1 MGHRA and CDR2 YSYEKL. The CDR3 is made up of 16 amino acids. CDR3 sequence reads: CASSPQAGTESGEAFF. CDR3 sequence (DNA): TGCGCCAGCAGCCCCCAAGCCGGGACAGAATCTGGGGAAGCTTTCTTT.

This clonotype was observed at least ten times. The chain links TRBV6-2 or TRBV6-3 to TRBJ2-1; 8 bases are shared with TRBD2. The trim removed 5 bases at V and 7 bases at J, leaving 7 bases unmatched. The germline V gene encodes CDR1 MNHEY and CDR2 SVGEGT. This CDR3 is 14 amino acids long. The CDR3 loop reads CASSNAGLGNEQFF. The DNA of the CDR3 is TGTGCCAGCAGTAACGCGGGACTAGGAAATGAGCAGTTCTTC.

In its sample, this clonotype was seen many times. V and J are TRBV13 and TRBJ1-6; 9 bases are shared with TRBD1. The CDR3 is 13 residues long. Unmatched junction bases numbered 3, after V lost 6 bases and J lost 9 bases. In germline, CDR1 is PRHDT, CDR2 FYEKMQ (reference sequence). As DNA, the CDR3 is TGTGCCAGCAGTCGGACAGGGGTTTCACCCCTCCACTTT. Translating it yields CASSRTGVSPLHF.

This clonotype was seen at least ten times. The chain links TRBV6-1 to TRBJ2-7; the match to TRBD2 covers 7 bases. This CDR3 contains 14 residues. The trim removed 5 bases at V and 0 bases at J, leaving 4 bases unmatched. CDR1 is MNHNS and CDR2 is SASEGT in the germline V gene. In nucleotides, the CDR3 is TGTGCCAGCAGTCGTCGACTAGCCTCCTACGAGCAGTACTTC. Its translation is CASSRRLASYEQYF.

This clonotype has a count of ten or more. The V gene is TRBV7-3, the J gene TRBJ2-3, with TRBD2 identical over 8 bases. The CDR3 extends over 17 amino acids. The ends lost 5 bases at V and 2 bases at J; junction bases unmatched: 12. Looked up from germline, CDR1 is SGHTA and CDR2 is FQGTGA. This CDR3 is CASSPLGAGGTTDTQYF. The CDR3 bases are TGTGCCAGCAGCCCTCTTGGGGCGGGAGGTACCACAGATACGCAGTATTTT.

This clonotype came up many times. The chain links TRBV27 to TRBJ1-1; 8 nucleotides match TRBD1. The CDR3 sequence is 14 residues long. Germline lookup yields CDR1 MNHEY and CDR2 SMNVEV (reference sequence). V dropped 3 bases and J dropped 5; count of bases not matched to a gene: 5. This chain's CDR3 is CASSFDRGRTEAFF. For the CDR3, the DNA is TGTGCCAGCAGTTTCGACAGGGGCAGGACTGAAGCTTTCTTT.

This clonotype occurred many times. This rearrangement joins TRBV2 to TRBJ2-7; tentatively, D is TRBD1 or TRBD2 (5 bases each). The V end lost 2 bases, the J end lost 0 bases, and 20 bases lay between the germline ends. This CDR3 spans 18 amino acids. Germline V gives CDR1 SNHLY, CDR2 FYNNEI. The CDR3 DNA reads TGTGCCAGCAGTGAACTTCCCACGGGGACCTGGCCCTCCTACGAGCAGTACTTC. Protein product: CASSELPTGTWPSYEQYF.

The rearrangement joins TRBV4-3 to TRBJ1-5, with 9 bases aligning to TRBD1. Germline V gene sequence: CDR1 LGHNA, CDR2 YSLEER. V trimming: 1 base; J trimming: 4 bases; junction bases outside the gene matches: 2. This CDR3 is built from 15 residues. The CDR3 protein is CASSQGGQGNQPQHF. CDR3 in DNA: TGCGCCAGCAGCCAAGGGGGACAGGGAAATCAGCCCCAGCATTTT.

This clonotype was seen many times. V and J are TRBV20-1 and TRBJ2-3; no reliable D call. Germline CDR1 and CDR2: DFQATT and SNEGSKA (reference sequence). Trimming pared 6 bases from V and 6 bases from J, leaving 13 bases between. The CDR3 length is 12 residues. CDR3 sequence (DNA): TGCAGTGCGTCACTTCCACCGGATACGCAGTATTTT. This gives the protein CSASLPPDTQYF.

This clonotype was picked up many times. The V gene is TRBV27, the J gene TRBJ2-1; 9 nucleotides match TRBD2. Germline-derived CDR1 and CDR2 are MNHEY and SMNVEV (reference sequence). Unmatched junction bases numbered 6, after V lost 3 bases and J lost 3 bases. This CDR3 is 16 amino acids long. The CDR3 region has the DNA TGTGCCAGCAGTTTCTTGACTAGCGGAGGCTACAATGAGCAGTTCTTC. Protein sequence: CASSFLTSGGYNEQFF.

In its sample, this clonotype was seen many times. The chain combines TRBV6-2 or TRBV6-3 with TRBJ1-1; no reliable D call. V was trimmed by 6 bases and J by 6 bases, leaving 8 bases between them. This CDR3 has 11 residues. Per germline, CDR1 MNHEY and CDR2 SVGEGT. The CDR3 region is CASSSHPEAFF. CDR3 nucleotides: TGTGCCAGCAGCTCCCATCCTGAAGCTTTCTTT.